This T cell receptor (beta chain) was recorded in a study of cytomegalovirus exposure and HLA in healthy donors. V gave up 4 bases and J gave up 7 bases, with 13 bases separating them. The CDR3 length is 14 residues. Germline CDR1 reads MNHNY; CDR2 reads SVGAGI (reference sequence). Regarding the study as a whole: When analyzed later, a missense DCLRE1C variant was found to be linked to TCR beta V- and J-gene trimming. Roughly 170 TCR beta chains were listed as cytomegalovirus-associated. It is likely that the observed cluster of highly shared sequence variants was a sequencing artifact. In an earlier analysis, in approximately 630 donors, most V segments appeared productive either ~90% or ~30% of the time.

Primers included in the PCR were 60 Vbeta and 13 Jbeta primers. Profiled with immunoSEQ multiplex PCR; TCRdb holds only in-frame clones, not every one. The data hold fewer than 200,000 clones, with roughly 80% observed a single time. About this clone: Its specificity is unknown.

This chain joins TRBV6-6 and TRBJ2-2, with a tentative D call TRBD2 (6 bases). The sequence came from a male donor in good health and CMV-seronegative. The sample taken for sequencing was PBMCs. Here the CDR3 DNA reads TGTGCCAGCAGTTTCCCCGCCGGGGGCGGGGAGCTGTTTTTT. Translation gives CASSFPAGGGELFF.